The 20 T cell receptor beta chains given below trace back to one sample, sequenced in a study of T cell changes during pregnancy in multiple sclerosis. Repertoires were generated with immunoSEQ multiplex PCR, while TCRdb's copy carries only in-frame clones and drops some. The data hold around 30,000 clones, with around nine tenths observed a single time. The specimen was CD8+ T cells from peripheral blood mononuclear cells, collected before pregnancy. The receptors here all came from a female donor with multiple sclerosis, enrolled in a pregnancy study.

The chain carries TRBV6-5 and TRBJ2-1; a weak D match, TRBD1 (5 bases). The CDR3 is 15 residues long. Trimming cost V 6 bases and J 2 bases, with 14 bases left between them. The germline V gene has CDR1 MNHEY and CDR2 SVGAGI. The CDR3 spells CASSLKGVAYNEQFF. The CDR3 coding sequence is TGTGCCAGCAGCTTAAAAGGGGTTGCCTACAATGAGCAGTTCTTC.

V gene TRBV27 combines with J gene TRBJ2-7; D is possibly TRBD2 (5 bases). V was cut by 5 bases and J by 7 bases, with 12 bases left in between. The CDR3 consists of 12 residues. Germline values: CDR1 MNHEY, CDR2 SMNVEV (reference sequence). This chain's CDR3 is CASSPATREQYF. The CDR3 coding sequence is TGTGCCAGCAGTCCCGCCACTAGGGAGCAGTACTTC.

The rearrangement links TRBV4-3 to TRBJ1-1; D call uncertain. This CDR3 is built from 14 residues. V lost 0 bases and J 5 bases, leaving 10 bases between the germline ends. Germline V CDR1 and CDR2: LGHNA, YSLEER. The CDR3 sequence: CASSQDSSRTEAFF. In nucleotides, the CDR3 is TGCGCCAGCAGCCAAGATTCATCCCGGACTGAAGCTTTCTTT.

This sequence joins TRBV6-1 and TRBJ2-1, with 11 bases aligning to TRBD1. Germline CDR1 MNHNS, CDR2 SASEGT. The CDR3 is made up of 15 amino acids. V gave up 6 bases and J gave up 6 bases; unmatched junction bases: 7. The CDR3 reads CASSRSGTGGNEQFF. DNA for the CDR3: TGTGCCAGCAGCAGGTCCGGGACAGGGGGCAATGAGCAGTTCTTC.

This clone has a single count. The chain carries TRBV6-1 and TRBJ2-2, with 9 bases lining up with TRBD2. The CDR3 extends over 16 amino acids. CDR1 MNHNS and CDR2 SASEGT come from the germline V gene. V gave up 0 bases and J gave up 6 bases; unmatched junction bases: 5. The CDR3: CASSEAGGRAPGELFF. The CDR3 coding sequence is TGTGCCAGCAGTGAAGCAGGCGGGAGGGCCCCCGGGGAGCTGTTTTTT.

This sequence joins TRBV7-9 and TRBJ1-1; a possible D gene is TRBD1 (6 bases). Per the germline V gene, CDR1 is SEHNR and CDR2 is FQNEAQ (reference sequence). With 2 bases removed from V and 5 bases from J, the gap between germline ends came to 18 bases. The CDR3 has 16 amino acids. The DNA of the CDR3 is TGTGCCAGCAGCTTACGACAGGCCCACCCGGGGACTGAAGCTTTCTTT. Amino acid sequence: CASSLRQAHPGTEAFF.

The chain uses TRBV27 and TRBJ1-4, with a tentative D call TRBD1 (6 bases). There are 12 residues in the CDR3. CDR1 is MNHEY, CDR2 SMNVEV, per germline (reference sequence). With 6 bases removed from V and 8 bases from J, the gap between germline ends came to 10 bases. The CDR3: CASRQGGEKLFF. The CDR3 DNA reads as TGTGCCAGCAGACAGGGCGGGGAAAAACTGTTTTTT.

The CDR3 spells CASSVAGTDTQYF. CDR3 sequence (DNA): TGTGCCAGCAGCGTAGCTGGCACAGATACGCAGTATTTT. V is TRBV9 and J is TRBJ2-3; D unresolved. This CDR3 contains 13 residues. Germline V gives CDR1 SGDLS, CDR2 YYNGEE. V was shortened by 0 bases and J by 1 base, with 3 bases between the two germline ends. The entire variable domain, with the rest obtained from reference TRBV9 and TRBJ2-3, is as follows: DSGVTQTPKHLITATGQRVTLRCSPRSGDLSVYWYQQSLDQGLQFLIQYYNGEERAKGNILERFSAQQFPDLHSELNLSSLELGDSALYFCASSVAGTDTQYFGPGTRLTVL.

The chain uses TRBV6-6 and TRBJ2-7; TRBD2 aligns across 13 bases. The length of the CDR3 is 14 residues. V lost 6 bases and J lost 6; bases outside the gene matches: 5. Germline-derived CDR1 and CDR2 are MNHNY and SVGAGI (reference sequence). The CDR3 region is CASSPLAGGREQYF. Here the CDR3 DNA reads TGTGCCAGCAGCCCACTAGCGGGAGGGCGCGAGCAGTACTTC.

V and J are TRBV7-9 and TRBJ1-1; a weak D match, TRBD1 (5 bases). Germline loops: CDR1 SEHNR, CDR2 FQNEAQ (reference sequence). The germline V and J ends were trimmed by 4 bases and 6 bases, with 6 bases remaining between them. This CDR3 has 11 residues. CDR3 nucleotide sequence: TGTGCCAGCAGCTGGGGCGCTGAAGCTTTCTTT. It yields the protein CASSWGAEAFF.

The chain has TRBV9 and TRBJ1-1, with 12 bases fitting TRBD1. After removal of 0 bases from V and 1 base from J, the junction contained 10 bases not matched to a gene. Germline lookup yields CDR1 SGDLS and CDR2 YYNGEE. This CDR3 is 19 amino acids long. Here the CDR3 reads CASSVGGGGTGGPNTEAFF. Here the CDR3 DNA reads TGTGCCAGCAGCGTAGGGGGGGGCGGGACAGGGGGCCCGAACACTGAAGCTTTCTTT.

The V and J genes are TRBV7-2 and TRBJ1-1; no definite D call. CDR1 SGHTA and CDR2 FQGNSA come from the germline V gene. The length of the CDR3 is 15 residues. V gave up 5 bases and J gave up 0 bases, with 13 bases separating them. This CDR3 reads CASSREFIVNTEAFF. CDR3 in DNA: TGTGCCAGCAGCCGAGAATTCATCGTGAACACTGAAGCTTTCTTT. Full variable domain (outside the CDR3, taken from reference TRBV7-2 and TRBJ1-1): GAGVSQSPSNKVTEKGKDVELRCDPISGHTALYWYRQSLGQGLEFLIYFQGNSAPDKSGLPSDRFSAERTGGSVSTLTIQRTQQEDSAVYLCASSREFIVNTEAFFGQGTRLTVV.

This clone was seen only a few times. The chain joins TRBV4-2 to TRBJ1-1; D possibly corresponds to TRBD1 (5 bases). V was shortened by 1 base and J by 1 base, with 10 bases between the two germline ends. Germline V gene sequence: CDR1 LGHNA, CDR2 YNFKEQ. CDR3 length: 15 amino acids. The CDR3 bases are TGTGCCAGCAGCCAAGCTCAGGGAGGGAACACTGAAGCTTTCTTT. Its translation: CASSQAQGGNTEAFF.

J is TRBJ2-2 and V is TRBV12-2; the table names TRBD2, a call not compared with the DNA. TRBV12-2 is a pseudogene locus. The CDR3 totals 17 residues. The CDR3 DNA reads TGTGCAAGTCGCCCCCATGGGCGTTGGAGGGGGGGAGGGGAGCTGTTTTTT. Encoded protein: CASRPHGRWRGGGELFF.

V usage is TRBV27 and J usage is TRBJ1-2, with D perhaps TRBD1 (6 bases). Germline lookup yields CDR1 MNHEY and CDR2 SMNVEV (reference sequence). The CDR3 consists of 13 residues. V gave up 4 bases and J gave up 0 bases, with 6 bases separating them. The CDR3 DNA sequence: TGTGCCAGCAGTTGGGGGCCTAACTATGGCTACACCTTC. This translates into CASSWGPNYGYTF.

The chain carries TRBV27 and TRBJ2-5, with TRBD2 matching over 9 bases. The V and J ends lost 3 bases and 7 bases, in that order; junction bases with no gene match: 12. Germline V CDR1 and CDR2: MNHEY, SMNVEV (reference sequence). The CDR3 loop spans 16 amino acids. CDR3 DNA sequence: TGTGCCAGCAGTTTGACTAGCGGAGATGGGGGACCGACCCAGTACTTC. This sequence encodes CASSLTSGDGGPTQYF.

As concerns this clone: This CDR3 is also generated by other DNA sequences in the sample. CDR3 DNA sequence: TGCAGCGGAACTCCGGGACAACTATACAATGAGCAGTTCTTC. As protein: CSGTPGQLYNEQFF. The chain uses TRBV29-1 and TRBJ2-1, with TRBD1 as a possible D gene (6 bases). CDR3 length: 14 amino acids. Germline loops: CDR1 SQVTM, CDR2 ANQGSEA. V was cut by 7 bases and J by 4 bases, with 17 bases left in between.

The sample holds a few counts of this clone. The chain has TRBV6-1 and TRBJ1-4; the D is unclear. This CDR3 has 14 amino acids. V shed 8 bases and J shed 7 bases, with 17 bases lying between them. CDR1 and CDR2 (germline): MNHNS, SASEGT. The CDR3 region is CASRLGDEGEKLFF. CDR3 DNA: TGTGCCAGCCGGCTAGGAGACGAGGGTGAAAAACTGTTTTTT.

The genes are TRBV7-9 and TRBJ1-5, with TRBD1 matching over 8 bases. V gave up 6 bases and J gave up 3 bases; unmatched junction bases: 4. Germline CDR1 and CDR2: SEHNR and FQNEAQ (reference sequence). The CDR3 contains 14 residues. The CDR3 region has the DNA TGTGCCAGCAGTGGACAGGGTCTCAATCAGCCCCAGCATTTT. Translating it yields CASSGQGLNQPQHF.

The chain carries TRBV6-1 and TRBJ2-7; TRBD1 agrees at 10 bases. V was clipped by 7 bases and J by 3 bases; unmatched bases: 6. CDR3 length: 14 amino acids. The germline CDR1 and CDR2 sequences are MNHNS and SASEGT. CDR3 nucleotide sequence: TGTGCCAGCACTGACAGGGGGCTTCTCTACGAGCAGTACTTC. Translated, it gives CASTDRGLLYEQYF.